The T cell receptor (beta chain) described here comes from a study of blood T cell repertoires in COVID-19. In the original workflow: Reference gene primer amplification in the assay estimated nucleated cell counts. The repertoire was sequenced with immunoSEQ multiplex PCR; TCRdb's copy has only in-frame clones and lacks some. V and J calls and clone size are as listed in that table; D and trimming were resolved from the DNA. This table holds roughly 350,000 clones, 70% to 90% found once. The germline V gene has CDR1 SGDLS and CDR2 YYNGEE. V lost 3 bases and J 6 bases, leaving 11 bases between the germline ends. The CDR3 totals 13 residues.

The TCR sequence derives from a woman aged 45-59 years with active or convalescent COVID-19. The chain combines TRBV9 with TRBJ2-3; D is possibly TRBD2 (6 bases). Sequences were obtained from peripheral blood. CDR3 amino acids: CASSGGGLDTQYF. The CDR3 DNA sequence: TGTGCCAGCAGCGGAGGAGGGTTGGATACGCAGTATTTT.